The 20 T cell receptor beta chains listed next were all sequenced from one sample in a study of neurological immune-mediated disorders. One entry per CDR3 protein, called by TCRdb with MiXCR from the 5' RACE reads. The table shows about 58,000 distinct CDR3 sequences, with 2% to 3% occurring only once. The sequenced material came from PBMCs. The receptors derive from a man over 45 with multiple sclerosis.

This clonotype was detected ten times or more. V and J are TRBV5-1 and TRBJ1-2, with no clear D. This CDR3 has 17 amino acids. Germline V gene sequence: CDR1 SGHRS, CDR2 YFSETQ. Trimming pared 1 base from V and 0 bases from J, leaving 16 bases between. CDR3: CASSLKPTSEANYGYTF. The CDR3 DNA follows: TGCGCCAGCAGCTTGAAGCCCACCTCCGAAGCTAACTATGGCTACACCTTC.

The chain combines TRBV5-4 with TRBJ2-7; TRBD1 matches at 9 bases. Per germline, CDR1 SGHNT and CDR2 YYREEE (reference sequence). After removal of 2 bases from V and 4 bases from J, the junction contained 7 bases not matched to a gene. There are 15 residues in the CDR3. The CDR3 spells CASSLRDRVFYEQYF. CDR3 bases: TGTGCCAGCAGCTTAAGGGACAGGGTGTTTTACGAGCAGTACTTC.

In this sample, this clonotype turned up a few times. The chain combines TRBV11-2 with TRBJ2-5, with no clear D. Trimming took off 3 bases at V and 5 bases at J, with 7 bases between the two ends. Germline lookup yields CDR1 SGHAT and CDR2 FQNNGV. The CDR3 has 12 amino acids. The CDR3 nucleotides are TGTGCCAGCAGCTTTTTCCCTGAGACCCAGTACTTC. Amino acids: CASSFFPETQYF. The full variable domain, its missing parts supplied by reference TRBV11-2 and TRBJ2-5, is EAGVAQSPRYKIIEKRQSVAFWCNPISGHATLYWYQQILGQGPKLLIQFQNNGVVDDSQLPKDRFSAERLKGVDSTLKIQPAKLEDSAVYLCASSFFPETQYFGPGTRLLVL.

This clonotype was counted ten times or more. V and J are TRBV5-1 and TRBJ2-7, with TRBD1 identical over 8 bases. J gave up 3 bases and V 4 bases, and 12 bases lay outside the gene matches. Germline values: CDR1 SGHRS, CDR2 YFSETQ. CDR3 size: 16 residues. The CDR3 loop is CASSRGTGRANYEQYF. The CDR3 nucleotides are TGCGCCAGCAGCAGAGGGACAGGCCGCGCCAACTACGAGCAGTACTTC. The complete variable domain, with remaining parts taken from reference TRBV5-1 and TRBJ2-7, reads KAGVTQTPRYLIKTRGQQVTLSCSPISGHRSVSWYQQTPGQGLQFLFEYFSETQRNKGNFPGRFSGRQFSNSRSEMNVSTLELGDSALYLCASSRGTGRANYEQYFGPGTRLTVT.

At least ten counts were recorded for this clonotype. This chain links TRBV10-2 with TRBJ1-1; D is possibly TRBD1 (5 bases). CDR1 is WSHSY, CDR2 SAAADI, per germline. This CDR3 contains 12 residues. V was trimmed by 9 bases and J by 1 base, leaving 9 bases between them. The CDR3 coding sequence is TGCGCCAGTCGACAGACGAACACTGAAGCTTTCTTT. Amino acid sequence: CASRQTNTEAFF.

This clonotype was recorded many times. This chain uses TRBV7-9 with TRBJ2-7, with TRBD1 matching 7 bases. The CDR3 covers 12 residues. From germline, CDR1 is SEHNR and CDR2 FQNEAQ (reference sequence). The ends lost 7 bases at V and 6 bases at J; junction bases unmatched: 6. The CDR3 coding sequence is TGTGCCAGCACCGGGACAGTGCGCGAGCAGTACTTC. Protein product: CASTGTVREQYF.

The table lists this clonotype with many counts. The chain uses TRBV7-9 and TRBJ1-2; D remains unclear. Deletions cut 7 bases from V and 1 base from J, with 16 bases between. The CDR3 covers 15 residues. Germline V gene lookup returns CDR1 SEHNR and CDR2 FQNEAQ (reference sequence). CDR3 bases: TGTGCCAGCAACAGCTTGGGTCTGAGTAACTATGGCTACACCTTC. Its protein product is CASNSLGLSNYGYTF.

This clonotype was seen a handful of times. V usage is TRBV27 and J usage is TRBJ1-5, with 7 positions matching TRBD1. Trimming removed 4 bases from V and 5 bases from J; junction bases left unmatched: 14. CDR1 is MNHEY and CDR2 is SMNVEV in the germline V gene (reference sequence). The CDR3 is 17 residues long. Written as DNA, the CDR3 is TGTGCCAGCAGTTCGCAGGTGGTGGATAGGGGGCATCAGCCCCAGCATTTT. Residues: CASSSQVVDRGHQPQHF.

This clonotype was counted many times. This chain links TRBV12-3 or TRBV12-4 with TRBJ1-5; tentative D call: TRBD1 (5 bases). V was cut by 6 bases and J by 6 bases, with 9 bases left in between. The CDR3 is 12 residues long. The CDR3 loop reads CASREGIQPQHF. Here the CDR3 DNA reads TGTGCCAGCAGGGAGGGGATTCAGCCCCAGCATTTT.

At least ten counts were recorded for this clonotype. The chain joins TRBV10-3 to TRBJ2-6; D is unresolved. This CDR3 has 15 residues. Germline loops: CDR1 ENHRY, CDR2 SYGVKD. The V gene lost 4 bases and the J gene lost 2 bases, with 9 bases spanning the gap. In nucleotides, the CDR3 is TGTGCCATCAGTGGTAAGGGTACTGGGGCCAACGTCCTGACTTTC. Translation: CAISGKGTGANVLTF.

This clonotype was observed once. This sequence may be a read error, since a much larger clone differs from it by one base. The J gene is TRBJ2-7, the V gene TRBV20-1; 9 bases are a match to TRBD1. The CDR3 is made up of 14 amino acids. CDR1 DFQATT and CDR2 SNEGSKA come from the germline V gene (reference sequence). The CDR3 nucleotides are TGCAGTGCTGGCCCCGGACAGGGGAACTACGCGCAGTACTTC. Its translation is CSAGPGQGNYAQYF.

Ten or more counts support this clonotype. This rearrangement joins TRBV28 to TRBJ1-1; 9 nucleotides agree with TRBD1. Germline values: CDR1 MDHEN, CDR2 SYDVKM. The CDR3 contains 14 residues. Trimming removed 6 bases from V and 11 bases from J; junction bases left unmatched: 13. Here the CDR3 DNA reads TGTGCCAGCAGCGCCCAGGGAACAGGGGGCAGGGCTTTCTTT. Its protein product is CASSAQGTGGRAFF.

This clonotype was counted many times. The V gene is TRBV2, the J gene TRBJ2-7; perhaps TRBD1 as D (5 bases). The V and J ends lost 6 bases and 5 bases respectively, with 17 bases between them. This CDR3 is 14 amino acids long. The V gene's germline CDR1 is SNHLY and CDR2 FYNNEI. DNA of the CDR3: TGTGCCAGCAGGGCACCTAGGGGTTCGGACGAGCAGTACTTC. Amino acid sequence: CASRAPRGSDEQYF.

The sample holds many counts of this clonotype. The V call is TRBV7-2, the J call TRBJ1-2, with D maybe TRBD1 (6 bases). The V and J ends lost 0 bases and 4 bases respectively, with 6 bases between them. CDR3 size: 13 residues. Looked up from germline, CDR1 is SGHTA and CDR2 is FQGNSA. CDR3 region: CASSLAQGYGYTF. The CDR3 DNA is TGTGCCAGCAGCTTAGCACAGGGCTATGGCTACACCTTC. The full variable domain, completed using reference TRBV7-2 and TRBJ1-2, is GAGVSQSPSNKVTEKGKDVELRCDPISGHTALYWYRQSLGQGLEFLIYFQGNSAPDKSGLPSDRFSAERTGGSVSTLTIQRTQQEDSAVYLCASSLAQGYGYTFGSGTRLTVV.

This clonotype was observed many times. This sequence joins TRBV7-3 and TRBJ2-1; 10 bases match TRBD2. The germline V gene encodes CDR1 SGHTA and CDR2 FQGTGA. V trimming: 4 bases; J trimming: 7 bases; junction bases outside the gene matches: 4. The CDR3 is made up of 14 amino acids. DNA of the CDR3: TGTGCCAGCAGCTCCCTAGCGGGGGCTAATGAGCAGTTCTTC. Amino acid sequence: CASSSLAGANEQFF. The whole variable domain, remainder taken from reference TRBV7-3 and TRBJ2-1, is GAGVSQTPSNKVTEKGKYVELRCDPISGHTALYWYRQSLGQGPEFLIYFQGTGAADDSGLPNDRFFAVRPEGSVSTLKIQRTERGDSAVYLCASSSLAGANEQFFGPGTRLTVL.

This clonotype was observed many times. Here the CDR3 reads CASSQAGKIRDRDYEQYF. DNA for the CDR3: TGCGCCAGCAGCCAAGCTGGGAAAATCCGGGACAGGGACTACGAGCAGTACTTC. This chain joins TRBV4-1 and TRBJ2-7; the match to TRBD1 covers 9 bases. The CDR3 spans 18 residues. CDR1 and CDR2 from the germline V gene are MGHRA and YSYEKL. Trimming cost V 1 base and J 3 bases; bases outside gene matches: 13.

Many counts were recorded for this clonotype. CDR3 region: CASSDGGRGEFF. DNA of the CDR3: TGCGCCAGCAGTGATGGGGGAAGGGGGGAGTTCTTC. J is TRBJ2-1 and V is TRBV10-2; D is possibly TRBD1 or TRBD2 (6 bases each). Germline-derived CDR1 and CDR2 are WSHSY and SAAADI. V was cut by 3 bases and J by 14 bases, with 14 bases left in between. The CDR3 has 12 amino acids.

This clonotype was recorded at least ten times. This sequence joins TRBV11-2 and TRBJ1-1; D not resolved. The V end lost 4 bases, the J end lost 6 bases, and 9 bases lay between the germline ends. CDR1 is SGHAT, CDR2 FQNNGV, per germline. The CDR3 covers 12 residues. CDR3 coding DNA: TGTGCCAGCAGCTACCGTAGGCCTGAAGCTTTCTTT. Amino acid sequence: CASSYRRPEAFF.

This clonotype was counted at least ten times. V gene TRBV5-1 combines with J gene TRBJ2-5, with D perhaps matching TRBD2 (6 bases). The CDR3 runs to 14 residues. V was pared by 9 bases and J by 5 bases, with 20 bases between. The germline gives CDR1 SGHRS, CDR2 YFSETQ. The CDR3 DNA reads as TGCGCCACCGCCAGGGAGGTAGGCACGGAGACCCAGTACTTC. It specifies CATAREVGTETQYF.

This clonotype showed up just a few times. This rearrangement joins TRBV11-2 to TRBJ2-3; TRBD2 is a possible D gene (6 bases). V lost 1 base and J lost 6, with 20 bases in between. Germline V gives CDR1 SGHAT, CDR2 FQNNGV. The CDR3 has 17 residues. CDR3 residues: CASSLGIGGEARDTQYF. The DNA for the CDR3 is TGTGCCAGCAGCTTAGGAATTGGCGGGGAGGCCCGGGATACGCAGTATTTT.